The 27 T cell receptor beta chains reported below all come from one sample, sequenced in a study of T cells after yellow fever vaccination. TCRdb re-analysed the 5' RACE reads in MiXCR, keeping a single row per CDR3 protein. The profile shows some 600,000 distinct CDR3 sequences, approximately 16% of them singletons. This sample comprised PBMCs, obtained 5 to 6 days after the first yellow fever vaccination. The receptors here all came from a man aged 18 to 30 who received the YFV17D yellow fever vaccine.

This clonotype was detected only a few times. The CDR3 loop is CASGHQRGGRAGELFF. DNA for the CDR3: TGTGCTAGTGGTCATCAGCGGGGGGGCCGGGCCGGGGAGCTGTTTTTT. The chain uses TRBV12-5 and TRBJ2-2, with 10 bases identical to TRBD2. With 5 bases clipped from V and 6 bases from J, the junction kept 9 bases outside the gene matches. CDR3 length equals 16 residues. Germline loops: CDR1 LGHNT, CDR2 FRNRAP.

This sequence joins TRBV9 and TRBJ1-5; no clear D. The CDR3 loop spans 14 amino acids. Trimming took off 0 bases at V and 4 bases at J, with 8 bases between the two ends. The germline V gene has CDR1 SGDLS and CDR2 YYNGEE. CDR3 sequence reads: CASSVAPTNQPQHF. The DNA of the CDR3 is TGTGCCAGCAGCGTAGCACCGACGAATCAGCCCCAGCATTTT. Together with reference TRBV9 and TRBJ1-5, the CDR3 gives the full variable domain: DSGVTQTPKHLITATGQRVTLRCSPRSGDLSVYWYQQSLDQGLQFLIQYYNGEERAKGNILERFSAQQFPDLHSELNLSSLELGDSALYFCASSVAPTNQPQHFGDGTRLSIL.

J is TRBJ2-1 and V is TRBV7-6, with TRBD1 identical over 8 bases. Germline lookup yields CDR1 SGHVS and CDR2 FNYEAQ. The CDR3 has 13 amino acids. V was pared by 5 bases and J by 6 bases, with 3 bases of the junction left unmatched. The CDR3 loop is CASSITGGNEQFF. The CDR3 DNA follows: TGTGCCAGCAGCATTACAGGGGGCAATGAGCAGTTCTTC.

The genes are TRBV6-2 or TRBV6-3 and TRBJ2-1; 7 bases fit TRBD1. V dropped 8 bases and J dropped 5; count of bases not matched to a gene: 6. Germline CDR1 MNHEY, CDR2 SVGEGT. CDR3 length: 13 residues. CDR3 sequence reads: CASLDRSDNEQFF. For the CDR3, the DNA is TGTGCCAGCTTGGACAGGTCGGACAATGAGCAGTTCTTC.

This rearrangement joins TRBV5-1 to TRBJ1-1; the D gene is possibly TRBD1 (5 bases). CDR3 size: 15 residues. Germline CDR1 and CDR2: SGHRS and YFSETQ. Deletions cut 3 bases from V and 1 base from J, with 13 bases between. DNA for the CDR3: TGCGCCAGCAGCTATATACCGACAGAGAACACTGAAGCTTTCTTT. Its protein is CASSYIPTENTEAFF. The entire variable domain, with the rest obtained from reference TRBV5-1 and TRBJ1-1, is as follows: KAGVTQTPRYLIKTRGQQVTLSCSPISGHRSVSWYQQTPGQGLQFLFEYFSETQRNKGNFPGRFSGRQFSNSRSEMNVSTLELGDSALYLCASSYIPTENTEAFFGQGTRLTVV.

The V and J genes are TRBV20-1 and TRBJ1-6, with TRBD1 as a possible D gene (6 bases). Germline V gene data show CDR1 as DFQATT and CDR2 as SNEGSKA (reference sequence). This CDR3 contains 15 residues. V was trimmed by 4 bases and J by 7 bases, leaving 17 bases between them. The CDR3 reads CSANRDDRTNSPLHF. CDR3 nucleotide sequence: TGCAGTGCTAATCGAGACGACAGGACCAATTCACCCCTCCACTTT.

This clonotype occurred a few times. CDR3 loop: CASSFVRDGNEKLFF. For the CDR3, the DNA is TGTGCCAGCAGCTTTGTCCGGGACGGCAATGAAAAACTGTTTTTT. V gene TRBV7-9 combines with J gene TRBJ1-4; TRBD1 might be the D (5 bases). This CDR3 has 15 amino acids. The V gene's germline CDR1 is SEHNR and CDR2 FQNEAQ (reference sequence). Trimming removed 3 bases from V and 5 bases from J, with 13 bases in between.

The CDR3 loop reads CAIGDFFGRLFF. The CDR3 coding sequence is TGTGCCATCGGCGACTTTTTTGGGCGACTGTTTTTT. The chain employs TRBV28 and TRBJ1-4; no clear D. Germline values: CDR1 MDHEN, CDR2 SYDVKM. CDR3 length: 12 amino acids. V was clipped by 10 bases and J by 13 bases, with 19 bases between them.

This clonotype has only a few counts. The CDR3: CASSISSGGPEAFF. In DNA form, the CDR3 reads TGTGCCAGCAGCATATCCTCGGGGGGGCCTGAAGCTTTCTTT. This rearrangement joins TRBV11-1 to TRBJ1-1; D possibly corresponds to TRBD1 (6 bases). Germline CDR1 SGHAT, CDR2 FQDESV (reference sequence). There are 14 residues in the CDR3. The V gene lost 5 bases and the J gene lost 6 bases, with 16 bases spanning the gap.

The V and J genes are TRBV9 and TRBJ2-7; D uncertain. V was trimmed by 1 base and J by 3 bases, leaving 5 bases between them. Germline V gives CDR1 SGDLS, CDR2 YYNGEE. This CDR3 contains 12 residues. CDR3 loop: CASSVNSYEQYF. In DNA, the CDR3 is TGTGCCAGCAGCGTAAACAGCTACGAGCAGTACTTC.

This clonotype has a count of ten or more. CDR3 residues: CASSSRGMGTNEKLFF. CDR3 bases: TGTGCCAGCAGCTCTAGAGGGATGGGAACTAATGAAAAACTGTTTTTT. The chain recombines TRBV7-9 with TRBJ1-4; D is unclear. The CDR3 runs to 16 residues. The germline V gene has CDR1 SEHNR and CDR2 FQNEAQ (reference sequence). V lost 4 bases, J lost 1 base, and 13 bases lay in between.

This clonotype has a count of ten or more. This rearrangement joins TRBV15 to TRBJ1-5, with a tentative D call TRBD1 (6 bases). V dropped 2 bases and J dropped 7 bases, with 9 bases sitting between them. Germline assignment: CDR1 LNHNV and CDR2 YYDKDF (reference sequence). CDR3 length: 13 amino acids. The CDR3 sequence: CATSRSGDQPQHF. CDR3 nucleotides: TGTGCCACCAGCAGATCAGGGGACCAGCCCCAGCATTTT.

J is TRBJ1-2 and V is TRBV5-4, with D possibly being TRBD1 (5 bases). This CDR3 region has 15 residues. V was trimmed by 4 bases and J by 2 bases, leaving 15 bases between them. Per germline, CDR1 SGHNT and CDR2 YYREEE (reference sequence). CDR3 DNA sequence: TGTGCCAGCAGCCTGGGGGGGAGCAGGAACTATGGCTACACCTTC. It yields the protein CASSLGGSRNYGYTF.

This clonotype turned up a few times. The chain has TRBV11-2 and TRBJ1-6; D is undetermined. This CDR3 is built from 15 residues. V was trimmed by 5 bases and J by 7 bases, leaving 15 bases between them. Germline V gene data show CDR1 as SGHAT and CDR2 as FQNNGV. CDR3 bases: TGTGCCAGCAGCCTCGCTTGGCGGACCAATTCACCCCTCCACTTT. The encoded protein is CASSLAWRTNSPLHF. Full variable domain (missing parts from reference TRBV11-2 and TRBJ1-6): EAGVAQSPRYKIIEKRQSVAFWCNPISGHATLYWYQQILGQGPKLLIQFQNNGVVDDSQLPKDRFSAERLKGVDSTLKIQPAKLEDSAVYLCASSLAWRTNSPLHFGNGTRLTVT.

The V call is TRBV24-1, the J call TRBJ2-2; D might be TRBD2 (6 bases). Trimming took off 1 base at V and 10 bases at J, with 9 bases between the two ends. Per the germline V gene, CDR1 is KGHDR and CDR2 is SFDVKD. CDR3 length equals 13 residues. The CDR3 spells CATSDFAGLELFF. Here the CDR3 DNA reads TGTGCCACCAGTGATTTTGCGGGGCTGGAGCTGTTTTTT.

The chain carries TRBV5-1 and TRBJ2-2; a possible D gene is TRBD2 (5 bases). V lost 5 bases, J lost 5 bases, and 19 bases lay in between. Germline V lookup: CDR1 SGHRS, CDR2 YFSETQ. The CDR3 loop spans 16 amino acids. CDR3 coding DNA: TGCGCCAGCAGAACAGACATCCGGCGGAGGACCGGGGAGCTGTTTTTT. Translation: CASRTDIRRRTGELFF.

This clonotype was seen only a few times. The chain joins TRBV5-1 to TRBJ2-3, with TRBD2 identical over 7 bases. CDR3 length equals 14 residues. Germline lookup yields CDR1 SGHRS and CDR2 YFSETQ. J lost 5 bases, V lost 0 bases, and 3 bases had no gene match. CDR3 protein: CASSLVLAVDTQYF. The CDR3 nucleotides are TGCGCCAGCAGCTTGGTGCTAGCGGTAGATACGCAGTATTTT.

This clonotype occurred a few times. The chain uses TRBV5-1 and TRBJ2-3, with 8 bases lining up with TRBD2. Germline CDR1 is SGHRS and CDR2 is YFSETQ. The V gene end was trimmed by 3 bases and the J gene end by 2 bases; junction bases not matched to a gene: 8. The CDR3 runs to 16 residues. The CDR3 sequence is CASSSPPGLVTDTQYF. Written as DNA, the CDR3 is TGCGCCAGCAGCTCTCCCCCGGGACTAGTCACAGATACGCAGTATTTT.

This clonotype was detected only a few times. The J gene is TRBJ2-1, the V gene TRBV5-1; TRBD1 is a possible D gene (5 bases). Between the trimmed V and J ends, which lost 7 bases and 0 bases, there was a span of 8 bases. Germline V gene sequence: CDR1 SGHRS, CDR2 YFSETQ. The CDR3 sequence is 13 residues long. The CDR3 here is CASGDSSYNEQFF. In nucleotides, the CDR3 is TGCGCCAGCGGCGACAGCTCCTACAATGAGCAGTTCTTC.

The chain joins TRBV20-1 to TRBJ2-1; possible D gene TRBD2, 7 bases. V was trimmed by 6 bases and J by 4 bases, leaving 16 bases between them. The CDR3 loop spans 14 amino acids. Germline-derived CDR1 and CDR2 are DFQATT and SNEGSKA (reference sequence). In nucleotides, the CDR3 is TGCAGTGCCCCCGCGGGGGCGGGGTACAATGAGCAGTTCTTC. This translates into CSAPAGAGYNEQFF.

This clonotype has a handful of counts. The J gene is TRBJ2-2, the V gene TRBV20-1; 9 positions match TRBD2. From germline, CDR1 is DFQATT and CDR2 SNEGSKA (reference sequence). CDR3 length: 16 amino acids. Trimming cost V 6 bases and J 5 bases; bases outside gene matches: 13. In DNA form, the CDR3 reads TGCAGTGCAGTCCCTGATTCCAGCGGGGGGACCGGGGAGCTGTTTTTT. Translated: CSAVPDSSGGTGELFF.

V and J are TRBV28 and TRBJ2-3, with 8 bases that match TRBD1. V shed 4 bases and J 3 bases; nucleotides not matched to a gene: 9. Germline CDR1 MDHEN, CDR2 SYDVKM. The CDR3 has 16 residues. The CDR3: CASSSPQGAGTDTQYF. The CDR3 nucleotides are TGTGCCAGCAGTTCGCCTCAGGGGGCCGGTACAGATACGCAGTATTTT.

DNA of the CDR3: TGCGCCAGCAGCCAAGACCGGGCAGGGGGGAACACTGAAGCTTTCTTT. Residues: CASSQDRAGGNTEAFF. The J gene is TRBJ1-1, the V gene TRBV4-1; 7 bases are shared with TRBD1. After removal of 0 bases from V and 1 base from J, the junction contained 5 bases not matched to a gene. Germline assignment: CDR1 MGHRA and CDR2 YSYEKL. The CDR3 runs to 16 residues.

Many counts were recorded for this clonotype. V gene TRBV5-1 combines with J gene TRBJ2-7, with no clear D. This CDR3 comprises 15 residues. Germline lookup yields CDR1 SGHRS and CDR2 YFSETQ. Trimming removed 4 bases from V and 5 bases from J, with 19 bases in between. The CDR3 is CASSPAVLSENEQYF. CDR3 nucleotide sequence: TGCGCCAGCAGCCCTGCGGTTCTCTCGGAGAACGAGCAGTACTTC.

The genes are TRBV4-2 and TRBJ1-3; unclear D gene. CDR1 is LGHNA, CDR2 YNFKEQ, per germline. V lost 4 bases, J lost 0 bases, and 16 bases lay in between. The CDR3 length is 17 residues. CDR3 loop: CASSRERQGTSGNTIYF. CDR3 nucleotide sequence: TGTGCCAGCAGCCGGGAGAGACAAGGTACCTCTGGAAACACCATATATTTT.

The chain couples TRBV14 to TRBJ1-5; D unclear. V was pared by 0 bases and J by 2 bases, with 11 bases between. Germline-derived CDR1 and CDR2 are SGHDN and FVKESK. This CDR3 comprises 16 residues. This CDR3 reads CASSQDSRDRNQPQHF. The CDR3 DNA is TGTGCCAGCAGCCAAGATTCAAGGGATCGCAATCAGCCCCAGCATTTT.

The genes are TRBV19 and TRBJ2-2; no reliable D call. Trimming shortened V by 3 bases and J by 3 bases, and 8 bases separated the two germline ends. The V gene's germline CDR1 is LNHDA and CDR2 SQIVND (reference sequence). This CDR3 comprises 14 residues. DNA of the CDR3: TGTGCCAGTAGTATGTTACAGTACACCGGGGAGCTGTTTTTT. Its protein product is CASSMLQYTGELFF. Full variable domain (remainder filled in from reference TRBV19 and TRBJ2-2): DGGITQSPKYLFRKEGQNVTLSCEQNLNHDAMYWYRQDPGQGLRLIYYSQIVNDFQKGDIAEGYSVSREKKESFPLTVTSAQKNPTAFYLCASSMLQYTGELFFGEGSRLTVL.